This entry lists 18 T cell receptor beta chains sequenced from one sample in a study of T cell responses to AZD1222 COVID-19 vaccine. Profiling relied on immunoSEQ multiplex PCR, and the TCRdb table lists in-frame clones only, not all of them. The sample gives some 150,000 clones, roughly 90% of which show up once; around 3.5% is in the top ten. The input for sequencing was peripheral blood, taken 28 days after the second AZD1222 dose. Source of these receptors: an adult who received the AZD1222 COVID-19 vaccine.

The J gene is TRBJ2-7, the V gene TRBV5-4; TRBD1 aligns across 8 bases. This CDR3 is 13 amino acids long. V lost 2 bases, J lost 6 bases, and 4 bases stayed unmatched. CDR1 is SGHNT, CDR2 YYREEE, per germline (reference sequence). As DNA, the CDR3 is TGTGCCAGCAGCTTCGACAGGGGTGGCGAGCAGTACTTC. It specifies CASSFDRGGEQYF.

The genes are TRBV28 and TRBJ2-7; 8 bases fit TRBD1. The V segment lost 8 bases and the J segment 6 bases; nucleotides outside the gene matches: 12. Germline CDR1 MDHEN, CDR2 SYDVKM. CDR3 length: 14 residues. The CDR3 reads CASPPDRGMGEQYF. Written as DNA, the CDR3 is TGTGCCAGCCCCCCCGACAGGGGTATGGGCGAGCAGTACTTC.

The V gene is TRBV27, the J gene TRBJ1-5; no reliable D call. CDR3 length: 14 residues. Trimming pared 5 bases from V and 5 bases from J, leaving 13 bases between. Germline V gene data show CDR1 as MNHEY and CDR2 as SMNVEV (reference sequence). The CDR3 sequence is CASSPSQRYQPQHF. For the CDR3, the DNA is TGTGCCAGCAGTCCATCGCAGAGGTATCAGCCCCAGCATTTT.

J is TRBJ2-7 and V is TRBV19; 8 bases fit TRBD2. V lost 6 bases, J lost 5 bases, and 6 bases stayed unmatched. The CDR3 consists of 13 residues. In germline, CDR1 is LNHDA, CDR2 SQIVND (reference sequence). CDR3 bases: TGTGCCAGTAGCCCGGGGGGGCTTGACGAGCAGTACTTC. Protein product: CASSPGGLDEQYF. Using reference TRBV19 and TRBJ2-7 for the parts outside the CDR3, the full variable domain is DGGITQSPKYLFRKEGQNVTLSCEQNLNHDAMYWYRQDPGQGLRLIYYSQIVNDFQKGDIAEGYSVSREKKESFPLTVTSAQKNPTAFYLCASSPGGLDEQYFGPGTRLTVT.

This clone appeared a few times. This rearrangement joins TRBV7-2 to TRBJ2-1; the D gene is possibly TRBD2 (5 bases). The CDR3 is made up of 13 amino acids. V lost 0 bases, J lost 9 bases, and 9 bases lay in between. Germline CDR1 SGHTA, CDR2 FQGNSA. The CDR3 bases are TGTGCCAGCAGCTTAGCACGGGATGGTGAGCAGTTCTTC. Its protein product is CASSLARDGEQFF.

V is TRBV3-1 (or the pseudogene TRBV3-2) and J is TRBJ1-6; D unresolved. V lost 3 bases and J lost 10, with 13 bases in between. Per the germline V gene, CDR1 is LGHDT and CDR2 is YNNKEL (reference sequence). The CDR3 contains 14 residues. In nucleotides, the CDR3 is TGTGCCAGCAGCCAGTATACAGTTCGCTCACCCCTCCACTTT. The encoded protein is CASSQYTVRSPLHF.

This sequence joins TRBV18 and TRBJ1-2, with unresolved D. The CDR3 loop spans 14 amino acids. Trimming removed 0 bases at V and 2 bases at J, with 7 bases between. CDR1 is KGHSH, CDR2 LQKENI, per germline. CDR3 sequence reads: CASSPPAENYGYTF. DNA of the CDR3: TGTGCCAGCTCACCACCTGCAGAAAACTATGGCTACACCTTC. Filled out from reference TRBV18 and TRBJ1-2, the complete variable domain reads NAGVMQNPRHLVRRRGQEARLRCSPMKGHSHVYWYRQLPEEGLKFMVYLQKENIIDESGMPKERFSAEFPKEGPSILRIQQVVRGDSAAYFCASSPPAENYGYTFGSGTRLTVV.

V is TRBV2 and J is TRBJ2-4; no reliable D call. Germline V gives CDR1 SNHLY, CDR2 FYNNEI. There are 13 residues in the CDR3. Trimming stripped 7 bases from V and 0 bases from J, with 7 bases between. The CDR3 region is CASTTVAKNIQYF. The CDR3 DNA reads TGTGCCAGCACAACAGTAGCCAAAAACATTCAGTACTTC.

The chain is built from TRBV2 and TRBJ2-7; 11 bases line up with TRBD2. Germline V lookup: CDR1 SNHLY, CDR2 FYNNEI. This CDR3 spans 17 amino acids. Trimming removed 7 bases from V and 2 bases from J; junction bases left unmatched: 13. Here the CDR3 DNA reads TGTGCCAGCACCGAGGCTAGCGGGAGGCTAATCACCTACGAGCAGTACTTC. Protein product: CASTEASGRLITYEQYF.

This chain uses TRBV4-3 with TRBJ1-2; possible D gene TRBD1, 5 bases. The CDR3 runs to 15 residues. The V gene's germline CDR1 is LGHNA and CDR2 YSLEER. Trimming took off 0 bases at V and 5 bases at J, with 13 bases between the two ends. CDR3 DNA: TGCGCCAGCAGCCAAGATATACAGGCGAAATATGGCTACACCTTC. The encoded protein is CASSQDIQAKYGYTF.

This clone was found once. The chain couples TRBV19 to TRBJ1-1; no definite D call. Trimming left V 3 bases short and J 4 bases short, with 12 bases between. Germline V gene lookup returns CDR1 LNHDA and CDR2 SQIVND (reference sequence). The CDR3 length is 14 residues. The CDR3 DNA follows: TGTGCCAGTAGTATCTCAGGATTTGGCACTGAAGCTTTCTTT. Translating it yields CASSISGFGTEAFF.

The genes are TRBV7-2 and TRBJ2-1; D is tentatively TRBD1 or TRBD2 (5 bases each). The CDR3 runs 13 residues. The germline CDR1 and CDR2 sequences are SGHTA and FQGNSA. Trimming took off 0 bases at V and 12 bases at J, with 12 bases between the two ends. CDR3 DNA sequence: TGTGCCAGCAGCTTAGCGAGGGACGCCGGGCAGTTCTTC. This gives the protein CASSLARDAGQFF.

The V gene is TRBV28, the J gene TRBJ1-4; D gene ambiguous. CDR3 length: 14 residues. The V end lost 6 bases, the J end lost 6 bases, and 14 bases lay between the germline ends. Germline V gene data show CDR1 as MDHEN and CDR2 as SYDVKM. The CDR3 is CASSEARRDEKLFF. The CDR3 DNA is TGTGCCAGCAGCGAGGCTCGCCGTGATGAAAAACTGTTTTTT.

The chain combines TRBV13 with TRBJ1-2, with D possibly matching TRBD1 (5 bases). The CDR3 has 13 residues. CDR1 and CDR2 (germline): PRHDT, FYEKMQ (reference sequence). Trimming removed 3 bases from V and 8 bases from J, with 13 bases in between. CDR3 DNA sequence: TGTGCCAGCAGCTTTGGCAGGGATATCGGCTACACCTTC. Translated, it gives CASSFGRDIGYTF.

CDR3 sequence reads: CASSQVGLAATDTQYF. The CDR3 DNA is TGTGCCAGCAGCCAAGTGGGACTAGCGGCCACAGATACGCAGTATTTT. This chain links TRBV5-4 with TRBJ2-3, with TRBD2 identical over 11 bases. V was clipped by 4 bases and J by 2 bases; unmatched bases: 6. The germline V gene has CDR1 SGHNT and CDR2 YYREEE (reference sequence). This CDR3 region has 16 residues.

The rearrangement uses TRBV19 and TRBJ2-1, with TRBD2 matching 7 bases. Germline V gene data show CDR1 as LNHDA and CDR2 as SQIVND (reference sequence). J was trimmed by 5 bases and V by 5 bases; bases with no gene match: 12. The CDR3 has 16 amino acids. The CDR3 region has the DNA TGTGCCAGTAGTCCGAGTGGGGGGGTACGGGACAATGAGCAGTTCTTC. Amino acid sequence: CASSPSGGVRDNEQFF.

About this clone: The sample holds other DNA sequences that translate to the same CDR3. V gene TRBV28 combines with J gene TRBJ1-3, with unresolved D. This CDR3 is built from 13 residues. V was trimmed by 6 bases and J by 0 bases, leaving 6 bases between them. Germline CDR1 is MDHEN and CDR2 is SYDVKM. Here the CDR3 DNA reads TGTGCCAGCAGCTTCCCCTCTGGAAACACCATATATTTT. This codes for CASSFPSGNTIYF. The entire variable domain, with the rest obtained from reference TRBV28 and TRBJ1-3, is as follows: DVKVTQSSRYLVKRTGEKVFLECVQDMDHENMFWYRQDPGLGLRLIYFSYDVKMKEKGDIPEGYSVSREKKERFSLILESASTNQTSMYLCASSFPSGNTIYFGEGSWLTVV.

The CDR3 here is CASSPPRGSNTGELFF. CDR3 nucleotides: TGTGCCAGCTCACCGCCCAGGGGGTCGAACACCGGGGAGCTGTTTTTT. The gene calls are TRBV18 and TRBJ2-2, with 7 bases lining up with TRBD1. The CDR3 covers 16 residues. The germline CDR1 and CDR2 sequences are KGHSH and LQKENI. J gave up 0 bases and V 3 bases, and 4 bases lay outside the gene matches.